Described below is a single T cell receptor beta chain sequence and its context. As yet, its antigen is unknown. This entry is derived from a study of cytomegalovirus exposure and HLA in healthy donors. General observations from the study: The authors confirmed in vitro that three CMV-associated chains were specific for CMV antigens. The study found most TCR sequences rare, yet found some public TCRs in many donors. 150 or so TCR beta chains were listed as cytomegalovirus-associated.

CDR1 SGHDT and CDR2 YYEEEE come from the germline V gene. Trimming left V 0 bases short and J 2 bases short, with 9 bases between. There are 14 residues in the CDR3. The donors were part of the roughly 120-subject validation cohort, which stood apart from the roughly 640-subject first cohort. Profiling relied on immunoSEQ multiplex PCR, and the TCRdb table lists in-frame clones only, not all of them. The sample lists 150,000 to 180,000 clones, 70% to 90% seen once, with 20% to 25% in the top ten. The origin of this receptor is a young man in good health and CMV-seropositive. Sample: PBMCs. The chain recombines TRBV5-6 with TRBJ2-7; D is possibly TRBD1 (6 bases). CDR3 amino acids: CASSLEGVTYEQYF. The CDR3, as DNA: TGTGCCAGCAGCTTGGAGGGGGTCACCTACGAGCAGTACTTC.